This TCR beta chain stems from a study of early T cells in non-severe SARS-CoV-2 infection. Study at large: The study sequenced bulk RNA from unsorted whole blood, with chains unpaired. Overall study results and limits: Matching results from VDJdb favored anti-spike CD8 responses, leaving private and CD4 specificities undetected.

The ends were cut back, 7 bases at V and 4 bases at J, with 10 bases in the middle. Germline CDR1 GTSNPN, CDR2 SVGIG (reference sequence). The CDR3 consists of 12 residues. This clonotype was observed many times. Its matching antigen is unknown. Each CDR3 protein is one row after TCRdb ran MiXCR on the 5' RACE reads. Of about 36,000 distinct CDR3 sequences in the sample, around 6.5% were seen once. The clonotype was recovered from an adult who was a healthcare worker with PCR-confirmed SARS-CoV-2 infection or an uninfected control (not recorded which). V and J are TRBV30 and TRBJ2-2; weak D call: TRBD2 (5 bases). The sequencing used whole blood, collected at baseline. CDR3 sequence reads: CASGRGTGELFF. The CDR3 DNA reads as TGTGCCTCGGGTCGGGGCACCGGGGAGCTGTTTTTT.